This T cell receptor (beta chain) was retrieved from a study of regulatory T cells in long-lasting Graves disease. About the research overall: Positivity for TSH receptor antibodies plus over 5 years of antithyroid drugs meant persistent Graves' disease.

Time point meaning: persistent/refractory GD, antithyroid drugs over 5 years with positive TRAb. PBMC-derived RNA was used for the TCR library. Criteria from the American Thyroid Association guidelines were applied to diagnose Graves' disease. The CDR3 has 12 residues. The V and J ends lost 8 bases and 3 bases respectively, with 8 bases between them. Broader study findings: Researchers reported studying only peripheral blood, not thyroid tissue. Between persistent patients, thousands of public clonotypes were shared, exceeding the roughly 1,000 shared between new patients.

Ten or more counts support this clonotype. The antigen is not known. Libraries of TCR beta came from iRepertoire HTBI primers plus Arm-PCR of CDR3 regions. MiXCR, run by TCRdb on the multiplex PCR reads, gives a single entry per CDR3 protein. The top ten hold roughly 6.9% of the sample, which has roughly 500,000 distinct CDR3 sequences, 20% to 25% seen once. The origin of this receptor is a female donor with Graves disease. The source material was peripheral blood mononuclear cells (PBMCs), sampled when the disease was refractory, from a patient treated with antithyroid drugs. J is TRBJ1-3 and V is TRBV12-3 or TRBV12-4; D is unclear. In DNA form, the CDR3 reads TGTGCCAGCGGTCTCCATGGAAACACCATATATTTT. Residues: CASGLHGNTIYF.